Listed here are 28 T cell receptor beta chains from one sample, sequenced in a study of tumor and adjacent non-tumor tissue in lung cancer. The library came from three nested PCR rounds adapted from ARM-PCR protocols. TCRdb analysed the multiplex PCR reads with MiXCR anew, one entry per CDR3 protein. The profile shows over 100,000 distinct CDR3 sequences, about 75% of them singletons. RNA was extracted from bulk tissue without any cell sorting. The sample taken for sequencing was lung tumor tissue. These receptors came from a woman aged 60 to 75 with non-small cell lung cancer.

Points on this clonotype: The junction departs from germline at one end; a sequencing error may be responsible. The chain joins TRBV20-1 to TRBJ2-1, with 10 positions matching TRBD2. CDR1 and CDR2 (germline): DFQATT, SNEGSKA (reference sequence). The CDR3 has 16 residues. CDR3 sequence (DNA): TGCAGTGCTAATCCGGGACTAGCGAGAACCTACAATGTGCAGTTCTTC. Translating it yields CSANPGLARTYNVQFF.

As regards this clonotype: The conserved final phenylalanine or tryptophan is absent from the CDR3, which likely points to a read error. The chain employs TRBV28 and TRBJ2-2; no firm D call. The CDR3 is 15 residues long. Germline CDR1 is MDHEN and CDR2 is SYDVKM. CDR3 sequence reads: CVSSSPGPRVGELFC. CDR3 DNA sequence: TGTGTCAGCAGCTCACCCGGGCCCCGAGTCGGGGAGCTGTTTTGT.

As concerns this clonotype: Relative to the germline gene, one junction end is altered; a read error may explain this. The chain has TRBV2 and TRBJ1-4; a possible D gene is TRBD1 (5 bases). The germline gives CDR1 SNHLY, CDR2 FYNNEI. The CDR3 has 15 residues. CDR3 bases: TGTGCCAGCAGGGCAAGGGGAACAGATCGGGAAAAACCGTTTTTT. This gives the protein CASRARGTDREKPFF.

The chain employs TRBV7-9 and TRBJ1-2, with D possibly TRBD1 on 5 matching bases. CDR1 is SEHNR, CDR2 FQNEAQ, per germline (reference sequence). CDR3 length equals 15 residues. Trimming took off 3 bases at V and 1 base at J, with 12 bases between the two ends. CDR3 coding DNA: TGTGCCAGCAGCTTCTCGACGGGGGATAACTATGGCTACACCTTC. Its translation is CASSFSTGDNYGYTF.

This chain joins TRBV5-5 and TRBJ2-1, with D perhaps assigned TRBD1 or TRBD2 (5 bases each). V gave up 0 bases and J gave up 11 bases, with 21 bases separating them. The germline V gene has CDR1 SGHKS and CDR2 YYEKEE (reference sequence). The CDR3 length is 16 residues. The CDR3 loop is CASSLGLGRGYDKQFF. CDR3 bases: TGTGCCAGCAGCTTGGGGCTGGGACGGGGCTATGATAAGCAGTTCTTC.

In the case of this clonotype: A read error may be the cause here, since a much bigger clone is one base away. The CDR3 DNA sequence: TGCGCCAAGAACACCGGGGAGCTGTTTTTT. Its translation is CAKNTGELFF. V gene TRBV10-1 combines with J gene TRBJ2-2, with no clear D. The ends were cut back, 10 bases at V and 1 base at J, with 1 base in the middle. The CDR3 totals 10 residues. Germline V CDR1 and CDR2: WNHNN, SYGVQD (reference sequence).

This clonotype was detected only once. The V and J genes are TRBV5-6 and TRBJ2-1; D not resolved. This CDR3 contains 16 residues. Germline CDR1 SGHDT, CDR2 YYEEEE. CDR3 amino acids: CVSIPFQVVNHNEQFF. CDR3 nucleotides: TGTGTTAGCATCCCTTTCCAGGTGGTCAATCACAATGAGCAGTTCTTC.

Points on this clonotype: A read error is possible here, since a much larger clone lies one base away. This chain joins TRBV20-1 and TRBJ2-1, with D possibly being TRBD1 or TRBD2 (7 bases each). V lost 5 bases and J 8 bases, leaving 19 bases between the germline ends. This CDR3 is 14 amino acids long. The germline V gene has CDR1 DFQATT and CDR2 SNEGSKA (reference sequence). This CDR3 reads CSAPQGGRTDEQFF. The CDR3 nucleotides read TGCAGTGCTCCCCAGGGGGGGAGGACGGATGAGCAGTTCTTC.

This clonotype turned up a few times. At one end the junction does not follow the germline gene, possibly because of a read error. The V and J genes are TRBV11-3 and TRBJ2-3, with D possibly TRBD1 on 5 matching bases. The CDR3 spans 17 residues. CDR1 is SGHNT, CDR2 YENEEA, per germline. CDR3 nucleotides: TGTGTCAGCAGCCCCGACTGGACACGCTCTAGCACAGATACGCAGTATTTT. This codes for CVSSPDWTRSSTDTQYF.

As for this clonotype: The junction differs from germline at one of its ends, possibly a read error. The gene calls are TRBV6-5 and TRBJ1-1; 7 bases are a match to TRBD1. The CDR3 is 11 residues long. Per the germline V gene, CDR1 is MNHEY and CDR2 is SVGAGI. The CDR3 here is CASLTGIEVFF. The CDR3 nucleotides read TGTGCCAGCCTGACAGGGATTGAAGTTTTCTTT.

Ten or more counts support this clonotype. CDR3 loop: CSVAQLGEKLFF. The CDR3 DNA follows: TGCAGCGTTGCACAGTTGGGGGAAAAACTGTTTTTT. The V gene is TRBV29-1, the J gene TRBJ1-4; D is ambiguous. The germline CDR1 and CDR2 sequences are SQVTM and ANQGSEA. Trimming left V 4 bases short and J 8 bases short, with 11 bases between. The CDR3 spans 12 residues.

This clonotype has a count of ten or more. This chain links TRBV12-3 or TRBV12-4 with TRBJ2-1; D gene unclear. The CDR3 extends over 12 amino acids. V lost 7 bases and J lost 4, with 8 bases in between. DNA for the CDR3: TGTGCCAGCAATTTCAGGTACAATGAGCAGTTCTTC. As protein: CASNFRYNEQFF.

In its sample, this clonotype was seen many times. CDR3 bases: TGTGCCAGCAGTGACCTTAGCAGGGGGCAAGAGACCCAGTACTTC. It yields the protein CASSDLSRGQETQYF. The chain employs TRBV12-3 or TRBV12-4 and TRBJ2-5; the match to TRBD1 covers 7 bases. V was pared by 5 bases and J by 2 bases, with 8 bases of the junction left unmatched. This CDR3 is built from 15 residues.

With respect to this clonotype: Since no conserved phenylalanine or tryptophan closes the CDR3, a read error is the likely cause. The DNA is omitted, as the CDR3 cannot be located on it reliably, and the CDR3 follows TCRdb's listing. The rearrangement links TRBV20-1 to TRBJ2-4; TRBD2, the D gene given by the table, was not confirmed from the DNA. Germline CDR1 DFQATT, CDR2 SNEGSKA (reference sequence). The CDR3 comprises 13 residues, both ends counted. CDR3 region: CSAEGPGKNIKYL.

A few counts support this clonotype. This chain uses TRBV5-1 with TRBJ2-7; unclear D gene. The V and J ends lost 1 base and 3 bases respectively, with 5 bases between them. The CDR3 has 12 amino acids. Germline CDR1 SGHRS, CDR2 YFSETQ. The CDR3 DNA follows: TGCGCCAGCAGCTTGCGAAACTACGAGCAGTACTTC. The encoded protein is CASSLRNYEQYF.

This chain links TRBV4-1 with TRBJ1-2, with 9 bases matching TRBD1. V lost 1 base and J lost 7; bases outside the gene matches: 22. The CDR3 is 20 amino acids. CDR1 is MGHRA, CDR2 YSYEKL, per germline. DNA of the CDR3: TGCGCCAGCAGCCAAGTCCGAACCAATTTAACCGGGACAGGGAGTAGTGGCTACACCTTC. Its translation: CASSQVRTNLTGTGSSGYTF.

At least ten counts were recorded for this clonotype. V and J are TRBV5-4 and TRBJ2-5, with TRBD1 matching 7 bases. Germline V CDR1 and CDR2: SGHNT, YYREEE (reference sequence). This CDR3 has 15 amino acids. Unmatched junction bases numbered 5, after V lost 0 bases and J lost 3 bases. CDR3 coding DNA: TGTGCCAGCAGCTTGGAGGGGGCCAAGGAAGAGACCCAGTACTTC. Translation gives CASSLEGAKEETQYF.

Concerning this clonotype itself: A much larger clone lies a single base off, so this may be a read error. The gene calls are TRBV10-3 and TRBJ1-1, with D hard to call. This CDR3 has 14 amino acids. With 4 bases removed from V and 3 bases from J, the gap between germline ends came to 12 bases. CDR1 ENHRY and CDR2 SYGVKD come from the germline V gene. CDR3 protein: CAISARARDTEAFF. The CDR3 nucleotides read TGTGCCATCAGTGCTAGGGCAAGGGACACTGAAGCTTTCTTT.

About this clonotype: At one of its ends the junction is not consistent with the germline gene, which may arise from a read error. V is TRBV2 and J is TRBJ2-3; tentatively, D is TRBD1 (5 bases). The CDR3 totals 12 residues. CDR1 and CDR2 (germline): SNHLY, FYNNEI. DNA for the CDR3: TGTGCCAGCAGTGAACAGGGCGATACCCAGTATTTT. It encodes CASSEQGDTQYF.

Notes on this clonotype: One end of the junction varies from germline; a read error may be responsible. The CDR3 reads CASNPGTSSYGQYF. DNA of the CDR3: TGTGCCAGCAACCCCGGGACGAGCTCCTACGGGCAGTACTTC. The chain recombines TRBV7-2 with TRBJ2-7, with D perhaps given as TRBD1 or TRBD2 (5 bases each). From germline, CDR1 is SGHTA and CDR2 FQGNSA. This CDR3 contains 14 residues.

A word on this clonotype: An end of the junction differs from the germline gene, which may be a read error. The chain has TRBV5-6 and TRBJ2-7, with TRBD1 matching over 9 bases. Germline values: CDR1 SGHDT, CDR2 YYEEEE. This CDR3 has 14 amino acids. The CDR3 sequence: CASSRDRAPYEQYF. The CDR3 DNA sequence: TGTGCCAGCAGCAGGGACAGGGCGCCCTACGAGCAATACTTC.

The genes are TRBV20-1 and TRBJ2-1; the D gene is possibly TRBD2 (5 bases). CDR1 and CDR2 from the germline V gene are DFQATT and SNEGSKA (reference sequence). With 8 bases removed from V and 1 base from J, the gap between germline ends came to 9 bases. The length of the CDR3 is 12 residues. CDR3 sequence reads: CSMLASYNEQFF. DNA for the CDR3: TGCAGTATGCTAGCATCCTACAATGAGCAGTTCTTC.

As for this clonotype: The conserved closing phenylalanine or tryptophan is absent in this CDR3, likely reflecting a read error. The genes are TRBV6-1 and TRBJ2-1; TRBD1 is a possible D gene (7 bases). The V end was cut by 7 bases, the J end by 3 bases, with 16 bases between. The CDR3 loop spans 15 amino acids. Germline CDR1 reads MNHNS; CDR2 reads SASEGT. For the CDR3, the DNA is TGTGCCAGCAACCTCACAGGGGACTTCTACAATGAGCAGTTCATC. It translates to CASNLTGDFYNEQFI.

This chain connects TRBV20-1 to TRBJ1-1; D gene uncertain. V was clipped by 6 bases and J by 7 bases, with 12 bases between them. Per germline, CDR1 DFQATT and CDR2 SNEGSKA (reference sequence). The CDR3 extends over 11 amino acids. The CDR3 sequence is CSAELSIEAFF. The CDR3 nucleotides read TGCAGTGCCGAATTGAGCATTGAAGCTTTCTTT.

About this clonotype: This clone may be a read error of a much larger clone one base away. This CDR3 is missing its conserved last phenylalanine or tryptophan, likely due to a read error. The genes are TRBV11-2 and TRBJ2-5, with D uncertain. The V end lost 4 bases, the J end lost 5 bases, and 11 bases lay between the germline ends. The germline V gene has CDR1 SGHAT and CDR2 FQNNGV. This CDR3 comprises 13 residues. The CDR3 here is CASSSRRAETQYL. CDR3 sequence (DNA): TGTGCCAGCAGCTCCCGTCGGGCGGAGACCCAGTACCTC.

With regard to this clonotype: The junction differs from germline at one of its ends, possibly a read error. The genes are TRBV11-2 and TRBJ1-2, with unresolved D. This CDR3 is 12 amino acids long. Per the germline V gene, CDR1 is SGHAT and CDR2 is FQNNGV. CDR3 in amino acids: CASSLDSGVYTF. CDR3 DNA sequence: TGTGCCAGCAGTTTAGATTCGGGAGTCTACACCTTC.

V gene TRBV7-9 combines with J gene TRBJ2-1; possible D gene TRBD1, 5 bases. V dropped 11 bases and J dropped 7 bases, with 21 bases sitting between them. The V gene's germline CDR1 is SEHNR and CDR2 FQNEAQ (reference sequence). The CDR3 contains 14 residues. As DNA, the CDR3 is TGTGCCGGAAGGGCAGCAGGGTGGCCAAATGAGCAGTTCTTC. Its translation: CAGRAAGWPNEQFF.

Details on this clonotype: It may be a read error: a sequence one base away is much more abundant. The chain recombines TRBV5-4 with TRBJ1-6; 8 positions agree with TRBD1. This CDR3 is built from 15 residues. Looked up from germline, CDR1 is SGHNT and CDR2 is YYREEE (reference sequence). V lost 2 bases and J lost 10; bases outside the gene matches: 8. CDR3 coding DNA: TGTGCCAGCAGCTTCCCGCGACAGGGGATCTCACCCCTCCACTTT. It codes for CASSFPRQGISPLHF.